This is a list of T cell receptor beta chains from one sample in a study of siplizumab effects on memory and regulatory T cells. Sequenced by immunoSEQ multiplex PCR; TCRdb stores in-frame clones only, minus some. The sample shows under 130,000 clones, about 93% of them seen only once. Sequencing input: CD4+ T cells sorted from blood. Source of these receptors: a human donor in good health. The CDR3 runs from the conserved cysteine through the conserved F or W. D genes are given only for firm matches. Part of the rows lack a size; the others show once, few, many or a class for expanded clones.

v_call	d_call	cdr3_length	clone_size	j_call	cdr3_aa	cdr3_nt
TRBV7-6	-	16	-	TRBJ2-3	CASSSTWTTSTDTQYF	TGTGCCAGCAGCTCTACTTGGACAACTAGCACAGATACGCAGTATTTT
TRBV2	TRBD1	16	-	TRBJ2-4	CASTPTGGAAKNIQYF	TGTGCCAGCACCCCCACAGGGGGCGCTGCCAAAAACATTCAGTACTTC
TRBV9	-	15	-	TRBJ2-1	CASSESFVPYNEQFF	TGTGCCAGCAGCGAGTCCTTCGTCCCCTACAATGAGCAGTTCTTC
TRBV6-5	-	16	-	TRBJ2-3	CASSYSIDGATDTQYF	TGTGCCAGCAGTTACTCGATTGACGGAGCCACAGATACGCAGTATTTT
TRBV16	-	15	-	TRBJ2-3	CASSQSSPGTDTQYF	TGTGCCAGCAGCCAATCGTCTCCGGGCACAGATACGCAGTATTTT
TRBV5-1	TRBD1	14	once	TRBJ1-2	CASSSGTATNGYTF	TGCGCCAGCAGCTCCGGGACAGCCACTAATGGCTACACCTTC
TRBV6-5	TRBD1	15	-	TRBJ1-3	CASSYGTGVGNTIYF	TGTGCCAGCAGTTACGGGACAGGGGTTGGAAACACCATATATTTT
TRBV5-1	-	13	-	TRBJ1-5	CASSLDRNQPQHF	TGCGCCAGCAGCTTGGACCGCAATCAGCCCCAGCATTTT
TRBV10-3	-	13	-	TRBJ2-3	CAISAVRTDTQYF	TGTGCCATCAGTGCAGTCAGGACAGATACGCAGTATTTT
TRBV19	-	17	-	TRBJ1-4	CASSPSPRQGTNEKLFF	TGTGCCAGTAGTCCCTCCCCCCGCCAGGGAACTAATGAAAAACTGTTTTTT
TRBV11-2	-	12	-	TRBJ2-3	CASSFGTDTQYF	TGTGCCAGCAGCTTTGGCACAGATACGCAGTATTTT
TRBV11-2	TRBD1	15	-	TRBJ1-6	CASSPRTGDHSPLHF	TGTGCCAGCAGCCCTAGGACAGGCGATCATTCACCCCTCCACTTT
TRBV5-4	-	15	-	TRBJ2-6	CASSLQPSGANVLTF	TGTGCCAGCAGCTTGCAGCCCTCTGGGGCCAACGTCCTGACTTTC
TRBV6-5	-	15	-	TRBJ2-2	CASSYRDASTGELFF	TGTGCCAGCAGTTACCGGGACGCGAGTACCGGGGAGCTGTTTTTT
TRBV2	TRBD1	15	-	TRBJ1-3	CASSLGGTAGNTIYF	TGTGCCAGCAGCCTAGGGGGGACAGCTGGAAACACCATATATTTT
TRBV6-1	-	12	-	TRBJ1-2	CASSVVQNGYTF	TGTGCCAGCAGTGTAGTCCAGAATGGCTACACCTTC
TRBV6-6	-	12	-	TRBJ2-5	CASSGTWETQYF	TGTGCCAGCAGTGGAACCTGGGAGACCCAGTACTTC
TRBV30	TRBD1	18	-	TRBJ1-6	CAWTPGTGTDSYNSPLHF	TGTGCCTGGACGCCCGGGACAGGTACCGACTCCTATAATTCACCCCTCCACTTT
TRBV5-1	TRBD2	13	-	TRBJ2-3	CASTRRETDTQYF	TGCGCCAGCACAAGGCGGGAGACAGATACGCAGTATTTT
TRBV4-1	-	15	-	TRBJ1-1	CASSQVLGLNTEAFF	TGCGCCAGCAGCCAAGTACTTGGGCTGAACACTGAAGCTTTCTTT
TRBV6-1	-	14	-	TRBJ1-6	CASSEPGRNSPLHF	TGTGCCAGCAGTGAACCGGGACGAAATTCACCCCTCCACTTT
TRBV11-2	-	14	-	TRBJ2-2	CASSLIRGTGELFF	TGTGCCAGCAGCTTGATACGGGGCACCGGGGAGCTGTTTTTT
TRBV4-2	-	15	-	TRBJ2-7	CASSAGSGQLYEQYF	TGTGCCAGCAGCGCAGGAAGCGGACAACTCTACGAGCAGTACTTC
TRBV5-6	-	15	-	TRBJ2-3	CASSVAGRAADTQYF	TGTGCCAGCAGCGTGGCTGGCAGGGCGGCAGATACGCAGTATTTT
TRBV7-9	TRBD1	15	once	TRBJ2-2	CASRSTGGAPGELFF	TGTGCCAGCAGGTCTACAGGGGGCGCGCCCGGGGAGCTGTTTTTT
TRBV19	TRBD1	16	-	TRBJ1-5	CASSIDPGTGNQPQHF	TGTGCCAGTAGTATAGATCCCGGGACAGGCAATCAGCCCCAGCATTTT
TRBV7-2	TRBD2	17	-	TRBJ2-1	CASSLGGVVGGSNEQFF	TGTGCCAGCAGCTTAGGGGGGGTCGTGGGAGGGTCGAATGAGCAGTTCTTC
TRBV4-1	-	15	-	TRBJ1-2	CASSQSTRANYGYTF	TGCGCCAGCAGCCAATCCACCAGGGCGAACTATGGCTACACCTTC
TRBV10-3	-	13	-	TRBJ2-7	CAISAGTVGEQYF	TGTGCCATCAGTGCGGGGACCGTAGGCGAGCAGTACTTC
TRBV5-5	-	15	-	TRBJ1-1	CASSLGGGLNTEAFF	TGTGCCAGCAGCTTGGGCGGAGGCCTGAACACTGAAGCTTTCTTT
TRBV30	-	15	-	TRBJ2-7	CAWSVNPDLLGEQYF	TGTGCCTGGAGTGTAAATCCCGACCTACTAGGAGAGCAGTACTTC